The rows below give T cell receptor beta chains drawn from one sample of a study of early T cells in non-severe SARS-CoV-2 infection. TCRdb redid the calling of the 5' RACE reads with MiXCR, one entry per CDR3 protein. The sample shows tens of thousands of distinct CDR3 sequences, 20% to 25% of them seen only once. The material was whole blood, obtained at baseline. The receptors come from an adult who was a healthcare worker with PCR-confirmed SARS-CoV-2 infection or an uninfected control (not recorded which). The CDR3 runs from the conserved cysteine through the conserved F or W. D genes are given only for firm matches. A clone size is listed for some rows: how often the clone was seen (once, few, many), or a class if it is expanded.

j_gene | d_gene | abundance | v_gene | CDR3aa | CDR3nt
TRBJ2-7 | . | few | TRBV7-8 | CASSKTDGGYEQYF | TGTGCCAGCAGCAAAACTGACGGGGGCTACGAGCAGTACTTC
TRBJ1-2 | TRBD1 | many | TRBV18 | CASSPGQGAPGYTF | TGTGCCAGCTCACCCGGACAGGGGGCGCCTGGCTACACCTTC
TRBJ2-7 | . | many | TRBV21-1 | CALKTDRDYEQYF | TGTGCCCTAAAGACGGACAGAGACTACGAGCAGTACTTC
TRBJ2-7 | . | . | TRBV30 | CAWSVGAGEQYF | TGTGCCTGGAGTGTCGGGGCGGGCGAGCAGTACTTC
TRBJ2-1 | TRBD2 | few | TRBV12-3/TRBV12-4 | CASSFQSGGANEQFF | TGTGCCAGCAGTTTTCAAAGCGGGGGGGCCAATGAGCAGTTCTTC
TRBJ1-4 | TRBD1 | . | TRBV19 | CASRPGTGGIEKLFF | TGTGCCAGTAGGCCCGGGACAGGGGGGATTGAAAAACTGTTTTTT
TRBJ2-2 | TRBD2 | . | TRBV12-3/TRBV12-4 | CASRRSRGDSTGELFF | TGTGCCAGCCGCCGGTCCCGGGGGGATTCCACCGGGGAGCTGTTTTTT
TRBJ2-5 | . | . | TRBV3-1 | CASSQGREPQETQYF | TGTGCCAGCAGCCAAGGAAGGGAGCCCCAAGAGACCCAGTACTTC
TRBJ2-7 | . | many | TRBV11-2 | CASSLGAVHEQYF | TGTGCCAGCAGCTTAGGTGCGGTCCACGAGCAGTACTTC
TRBJ1-5 | . | many | TRBV30 | CAWSGQTGNQPQHF | TGTGCCTGGAGCGGCCAGACTGGAAATCAGCCCCAGCATTTT
TRBJ1-2 | . | . | TRBV7-9 | CASSLARGDYGYTF | TGTGCCAGCAGCTTAGCGAGGGGAGACTATGGCTACACCTTC
TRBJ2-1 | . | . | TRBV10-1 | CASRAGPKGEQFF | TGCGCCAGCAGAGCCGGCCCAAAGGGTGAGCAGTTCTTC
TRBJ1-2 | . | few | TRBV6-4 | CASSDSPGSYGYTF | TGTGCCAGCAGTGACTCCCCGGGGAGTTATGGCTACACCTTC
TRBJ2-7 | . | few | TRBV3-1 | CASSQWDGDYEQYF | TGTGCCAGCAGCCAATGGGACGGAGACTACGAGCAGTACTTC
TRBJ1-3 | TRBD1 | many | TRBV5-4 | CARLLDRVSVRAHGNTIYF | TGTGCCCGCCTTCTTGACAGGGTATCCGTGAGGGCTCATGGAAACACCATATATTTT
TRBJ1-4 | TRBD1 | . | TRBV6-1 | CASRKDRGREKLFF | TGTGCCAGCAGGAAGGACAGGGGAAGAGAAAAACTGTTTTTT
TRBJ2-1 | . | . | TRBV10-3 | CAISEGINEQFF | TGTGCCATCAGTGAGGGTATCAATGAGCAGTTCTTC
TRBJ2-1 | . | few | TRBV29-1 | CSVEEGANEQFF | TGCAGCGTTGAGGAAGGCGCCAATGAGCAGTTCTTC
TRBJ2-3 | . | many | TRBV12-3/TRBV12-4 | CASSLDSYTDTQYF | TGTGCCAGCAGTCTGGACAGCTACACAGATACGCAGTATTTT
TRBJ2-1 | . | few | TRBV15 | CATSRVIRYEQFF | TGTGCCACCAGCAGAGTAATTAGATATGAGCAGTTCTTC
TRBJ1-5 | . | many | TRBV19 | CASSDLEGPGQPQHF | TGTGCCAGTAGCGACCTTGAGGGTCCGGGTCAGCCCCAGCATTTT
TRBJ2-5 | TRBD1 | . | TRBV27 | CASSPDRGRKTQYF | TGTGCCAGCAGCCCAGACAGGGGCCGAAAGACCCAGTACTTC
TRBJ1-2 | . | few | TRBV7-9 | CAGWGKGGYTF | TGTGCCGGGTGGGGGAAAGGTGGCTACACCTTC
TRBJ2-5 | TRBD1 | few | TRBV5-1 | CASSWGTGGETQYF | TGCGCCAGCAGCTGGGGGACAGGCGGAGAGACCCAGTACTTC
TRBJ2-7 | . | many | TRBV6-1 | CASTEPARAGSYEQYF | TGTGCCAGCACCGAACCGGCCAGGGCAGGATCCTACGAGCAGTACTTC
TRBJ1-1 | . | few | TRBV14 | CASSQIGKGAFF | TGTGCCAGCAGCCAAATAGGGAAGGGGGCTTTCTTT
TRBJ2-2 | . | many | TRBV11-2 | CASSALRANTGELFF | TGTGCCAGCAGCGCCCTTCGCGCGAACACCGGGGAGCTGTTTTTT
TRBJ1-1 | TRBD1 | . | TRBV3-1 | CASSPLTGDTEAFF | TGTGCCAGCAGCCCATTGACAGGGGACACTGAAGCTTTCTTT
TRBJ2-5 | TRBD1 | few | TRBV7-7 | CASSLGNRGRGETQYF | TGTGCCAGCAGCTTGGGGAACAGGGGGCGCGGAGAGACCCAGTACTTC
TRBJ2-1 | . | few | TRBV11-2 | CASSPTGYEQFF | TGCGCCAGCAGCCCCACAGGGTATGAGCAGTTCTTC
TRBJ2-3 | . | few | TRBV13 | CASSLVPTGDTDTQYF | TGTGCCAGCAGCTTAGTTCCCACGGGCGACACAGATACGCAGTATTTT
TRBJ1-2 | TRBD1 | . | TRBV3-1 | CASSLRGTGIGGYTF | TGTGCCAGCAGCCTGAGAGGGACAGGGATCGGCGGCTACACCTTC
TRBJ2-4 | . | . | TRBV20-1 | CSTRGAVAKNIQYF | TGCAGTACCAGGGGCGCCGTAGCCAAAAACATTCAGTACTTC
TRBJ1-6 | TRBD1 | few | TRBV20-1 | CSARHRGFSPLHF | TGCAGTGCTAGGCACAGGGGGTTTTCACCCCTCCACTTT
TRBJ1-4 | . | . | TRBV2 | CASSLQRTNEKLFF | TGTGCCAGCAGTCTACAGCGAACTAATGAAAAACTGTTTTTT
TRBJ2-1 | TRBD2 | . | TRBV9 | CASSATLAGSYNEQFF | TGTGCCAGCAGCGCAACCTTAGCGGGGAGCTACAATGAGCAGTTCTTC
TRBJ1-4 | . | few | TRBV3-1 | CASSQELNEKLFF | TGTGCCAGCAGCCAAGAGCTTAATGAAAAACTGTTTTTT
TRBJ2-3 | . | . | TRBV30 | CAWTRGLTDTQYF | TGTGCCTGGACGCGGGGCCTTACAGATACGCAGTATTTT
TRBJ1-2 | . | few | TRBV12-2 | CASRLVKEGYTF | TGTGCAAGTCGCTTGGTTAAGGAAGGCTACACCTTC